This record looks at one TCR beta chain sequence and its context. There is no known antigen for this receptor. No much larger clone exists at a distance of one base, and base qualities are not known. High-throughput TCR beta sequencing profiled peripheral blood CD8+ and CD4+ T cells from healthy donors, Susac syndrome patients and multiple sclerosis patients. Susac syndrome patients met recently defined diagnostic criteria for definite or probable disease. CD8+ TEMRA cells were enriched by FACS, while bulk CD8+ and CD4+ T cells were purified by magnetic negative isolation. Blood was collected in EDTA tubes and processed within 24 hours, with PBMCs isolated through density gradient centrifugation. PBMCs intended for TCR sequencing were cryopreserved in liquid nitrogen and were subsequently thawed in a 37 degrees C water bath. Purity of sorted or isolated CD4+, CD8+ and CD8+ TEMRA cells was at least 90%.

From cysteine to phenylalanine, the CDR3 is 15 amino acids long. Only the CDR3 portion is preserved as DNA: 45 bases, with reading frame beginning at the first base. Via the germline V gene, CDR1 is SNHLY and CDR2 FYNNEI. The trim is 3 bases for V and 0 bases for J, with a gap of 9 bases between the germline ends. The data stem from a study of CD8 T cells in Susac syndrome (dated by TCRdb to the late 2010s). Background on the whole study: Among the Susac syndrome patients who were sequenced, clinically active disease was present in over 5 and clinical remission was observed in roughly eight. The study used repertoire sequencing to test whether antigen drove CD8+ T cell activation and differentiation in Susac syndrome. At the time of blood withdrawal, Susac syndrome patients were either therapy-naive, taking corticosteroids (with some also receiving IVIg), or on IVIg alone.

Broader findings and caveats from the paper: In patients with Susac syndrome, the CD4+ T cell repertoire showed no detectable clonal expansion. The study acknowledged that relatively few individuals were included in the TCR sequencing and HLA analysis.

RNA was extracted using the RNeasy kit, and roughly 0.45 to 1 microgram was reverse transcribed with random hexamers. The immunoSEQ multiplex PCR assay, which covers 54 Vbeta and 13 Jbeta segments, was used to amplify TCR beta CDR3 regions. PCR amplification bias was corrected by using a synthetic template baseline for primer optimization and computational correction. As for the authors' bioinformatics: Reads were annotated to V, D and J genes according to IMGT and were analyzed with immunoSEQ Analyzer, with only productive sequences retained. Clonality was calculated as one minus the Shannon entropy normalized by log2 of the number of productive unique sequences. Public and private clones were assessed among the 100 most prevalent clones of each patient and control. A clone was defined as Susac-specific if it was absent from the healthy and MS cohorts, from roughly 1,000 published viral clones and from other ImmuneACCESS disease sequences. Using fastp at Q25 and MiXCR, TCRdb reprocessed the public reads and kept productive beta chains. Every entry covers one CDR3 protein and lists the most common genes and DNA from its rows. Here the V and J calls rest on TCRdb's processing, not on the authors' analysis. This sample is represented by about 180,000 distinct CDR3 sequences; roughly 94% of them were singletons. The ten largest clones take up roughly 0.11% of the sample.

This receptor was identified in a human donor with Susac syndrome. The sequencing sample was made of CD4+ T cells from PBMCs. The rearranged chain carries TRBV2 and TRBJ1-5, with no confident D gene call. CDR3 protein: CASSDAGGSNQPQHF. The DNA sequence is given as TGTGCCAGCAGTGACGCGGGAGGTAGCAATCAGCCCCAGCATTTT.